Listed here is a single TCR beta chain. What it recognizes is unknown. This CDR3 is 12 amino acids long. Germline CDR1 GTSNPN, CDR2 SVGIG (reference sequence). With V trimmed by 5 bases and J by 4 bases, 4 bases remained unmatched. This sample was included in a study of cytomegalovirus exposure and HLA in healthy donors. In the study overall: For the roughly 400 genotyped donors, roughly 80% fell within the Caucasian-associated ancestry cluster.

The study's findings and limits: As a later analysis showed, a missense DCLRE1C variant was linked to trimming of TCR beta V- and J-genes. The study recorded more than 150 TCR beta chains that were cytomegalovirus-associated.

Vbeta (60) and Jbeta (13) primers were used in the PCR. Sequenced by immunoSEQ multiplex PCR; TCRdb stores in-frame clones only, minus some. The sample yields about 110,000 clones, 83% seen once. This sequence was found in a man between 18 and 29 years old in good health and CMV-seronegative. Material for sequencing was PBMCs. V gene TRBV30 combines with J gene TRBJ1-1; the match to TRBD1 covers 7 bases. The CDR3 reads CAWGTGVTEAFF. The CDR3 DNA sequence: TGTGCCTGGGGAACAGGGGTCACTGAAGCTTTCTTT. Complete variable domain (other parts from reference TRBV30 and TRBJ1-1): SQTIHQWPATLVQPVGSPLSLECTVEGTSNPNLYWYRQAAGRGLQLLFYSVGIGQISSEVPQNLSASRPQDRQFILSSKKLLLSDSGFYLCAWGTGVTEAFFGQGTRLTVV.